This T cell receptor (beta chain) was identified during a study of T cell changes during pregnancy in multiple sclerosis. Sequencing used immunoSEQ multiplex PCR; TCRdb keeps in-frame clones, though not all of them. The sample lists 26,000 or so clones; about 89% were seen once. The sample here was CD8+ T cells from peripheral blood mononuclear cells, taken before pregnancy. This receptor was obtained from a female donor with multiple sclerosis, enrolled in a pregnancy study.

The CDR3 loop is CASSLGGGEAFF. Here the CDR3 DNA reads TGTGCCAGCAGCTTAGGAGGAGGCGAAGCTTTCTTT. The V call is TRBV7-9, the J call TRBJ1-1, with no clear D. This CDR3 comprises 12 residues. The V end lost 1 base, the J end lost 8 bases, and 8 bases lay between the germline ends. Germline lookup yields CDR1 SEHNR and CDR2 FQNEAQ (reference sequence).